The 19 T cell receptor beta chains listed next were all sequenced from one sample in a study of cytotoxic CD8 clonotypes in ibrutinib-treated CLL. Profiled with immunoSEQ multiplex PCR; TCRdb holds only in-frame clones, not every one. Counted here are 250,000 to 350,000 clones, around 76% occurring once; the ten biggest clones make up about 5.8%. The sequenced sample was PBMCs, obtained at disease progression, from a patient treated with ibrutinib. Every receptor here comes from a human donor with chronic lymphocytic leukemia.

The chain recombines TRBV19 with TRBJ2-4, with TRBD2 as a possible D gene (5 bases). CDR1 is LNHDA and CDR2 is SQIVND in the germline V gene (reference sequence). The CDR3 covers 15 residues. V was trimmed by 5 bases and J by 3 bases, leaving 14 bases between them. CDR3 protein: CASSPAGAGKNIQYF. The CDR3 DNA follows: TGTGCCAGTAGTCCGGCGGGCGCGGGCAAAAACATTCAGTACTTC.

This clone was observed a single time. The gene calls are TRBV27 and TRBJ2-2; TRBD2 matches 9 bases. The CDR3 runs 21 residues. Germline trimming cut 4 bases from V and 2 bases from J; bases unmatched to any gene: 20. Per germline, CDR1 MNHEY and CDR2 SMNVEV (reference sequence). The CDR3 reads CASSWGPGSTLAGPNTGELFF. The CDR3 DNA is TGTGCCAGCAGTTGGGGCCCGGGGTCGACCCTAGCGGGGCCCAACACCGGGGAGCTGTTTTTT.

This clone appeared a few times. The V call is TRBV5-1, the J call TRBJ1-2; no clear D. This CDR3 comprises 14 residues. The germline V and J ends were trimmed by 0 bases and 4 bases, with 10 bases remaining between them. In germline, CDR1 is SGHRS, CDR2 YFSETQ. This chain's CDR3 is CASSLGPTSYGYTF. CDR3 in DNA: TGCGCCAGCAGCTTGGGGCCCACGTCCTATGGCTACACCTTC.

This clone was seen a single time. V usage is TRBV19 and J usage is TRBJ1-2; D gene uncertain. The CDR3 is 13 residues long. CDR1 and CDR2 (germline): LNHDA, SQIVND (reference sequence). Trimming shortened V by 6 bases and J by 8 bases, and 16 bases separated the two germline ends. This CDR3 is CASSPLQVLGYTF. In DNA, the CDR3 is TGTGCCAGTAGCCCCCTGCAGGTCCTAGGCTACACCTTC.

The chain combines TRBV14 with TRBJ2-1; D could derive from TRBD1 or TRBD2 (5 bases each). CDR1 SGHDN and CDR2 FVKESK come from the germline V gene. The CDR3 extends over 16 amino acids. V was trimmed by 6 bases and J by 8 bases, leaving 23 bases between them. This CDR3 is CASSLPGRKKLDEQFF. CDR3 sequence (DNA): TGTGCCAGCAGTTTACCGGGACGGAAAAAACTCGATGAGCAGTTCTTC.

The V gene is TRBV5-4, the J gene TRBJ2-7; TRBD1 agrees at 8 bases. Germline V lookup: CDR1 SGHNT, CDR2 YYREEE (reference sequence). The CDR3 covers 14 residues. Germline trimming cut 4 bases from V and 6 bases from J; bases unmatched to any gene: 9. The CDR3 bases are TGTGCCAGCAGCCTTCGGACAGGGTTGACCGAGCAGTACTTC. Translated, it gives CASSLRTGLTEQYF.

The chain links TRBV5-4 to TRBJ2-3; D uncertain. The germline V gene has CDR1 SGHNT and CDR2 YYREEE (reference sequence). The V end was cut by 0 bases, the J end by 5 bases, with 10 bases between. The CDR3 is made up of 14 amino acids. Here the CDR3 DNA reads TGTGCCAGCAGCTTGGAATCTATTGGAGATACGCAGTATTTT. Amino acid sequence: CASSLESIGDTQYF.

This clone was seen a few times. The J gene is TRBJ2-1, the V gene TRBV7-7; 9 bases agree with TRBD1. This CDR3 has 14 amino acids. CDR1 SSHAT and CDR2 FNYEAQ come from the germline V gene (reference sequence). V was clipped by 6 bases and J by 9 bases; unmatched bases: 9. The CDR3, as DNA: TGTGCCAGCAGTCCCGGGACAGGGAGGGCTGAGCAGTTCTTC. This encodes CASSPGTGRAEQFF.

The chain carries TRBV1 and TRBJ1-5. TRBV1 is described as a pseudogene. This CDR3 comprises 14 residues. CDR3 DNA sequence: TGCACCAGCAGCCAAGCGGGGGGGAATCAGCCCCAGCATTTT. Protein product: CTSSQAGGNQPQHF.

This chain uses TRBV10-1 with TRBJ1-1, with D perhaps TRBD1 (5 bases). V lost 0 bases, J lost 1 base, and 18 bases lay in between. Per the germline V gene, CDR1 is WNHNN and CDR2 is SYGVQD (reference sequence). The CDR3 runs to 18 residues. The CDR3 DNA sequence: TGCGCCAGCAGTGAGTCGGGGTCGGGGGTTTGGCCGAACACTGAAGCTTTCTTT. The encoded protein is CASSESGSGVWPNTEAFF.

This chain uses TRBV9 with TRBJ2-7, with 7 bases that match TRBD1. CDR1 SGDLS and CDR2 YYNGEE come from the germline V gene. The CDR3 is 15 amino acids. Germline trimming cut 3 bases from V and 3 bases from J; bases unmatched to any gene: 9. The CDR3 spells CASSAGTAYLYEQYF. CDR3 DNA: TGTGCCAGCAGCGCCGGGACAGCGTACCTCTACGAGCAGTACTTC.

The V and J genes are TRBV10-3 and TRBJ1-1; D is uncertain. Trimming cost V 7 bases and J 0 bases, with 12 bases left between them. CDR1 is ENHRY and CDR2 is SYGVKD in the germline V gene. The CDR3 is made up of 14 amino acids. CDR3 loop: CAIMETTMNTEAFF. The CDR3, as DNA: TGTGCCATCATGGAAACCACCATGAACACTGAAGCTTTCTTT.

V and J are TRBV5-1 and TRBJ2-3; the match to TRBD2 covers 13 bases. The J segment lost 5 bases and the V segment lost 4 bases, leaving 10 bases of the junction unmatched. The CDR3 is 17 residues long. Germline CDR1 reads SGHRS; CDR2 reads YFSETQ. The CDR3: CASSHSGTSGVRDTQYF. CDR3 sequence (DNA): TGCGCCAGCAGCCATTCGGGGACTAGCGGGGTTAGAGATACGCAGTATTTT.

V gene TRBV7-8 combines with J gene TRBJ1-1; 7 nucleotides line up with TRBD1. This CDR3 spans 17 amino acids. Germline assignment: CDR1 SGHVS and CDR2 FQNEAQ. V gave up 5 bases and J gave up 4 bases; unmatched junction bases: 16. The CDR3 region is CASSPRDRYWRGTEAFF. For the CDR3, the DNA is TGTGCCAGCAGCCCAAGGGACAGATATTGGAGGGGCACTGAAGCTTTCTTT.

The chain is built from TRBV28 and TRBJ1-1; D uncertain. The CDR3 extends over 16 amino acids. Germline values: CDR1 MDHEN, CDR2 SYDVKM. V was shortened by 3 bases and J by 3 bases, with 17 bases between the two germline ends. The CDR3 DNA is TGTGCCAGCAGTTTGCTATGGACCCGGTGGTACACTGAAGCTTTCTTT. It encodes CASSLLWTRWYTEAFF.

The V call is TRBV5-1, the J call TRBJ2-2; 11 nucleotides line up with TRBD1. The junction had 10 bases not matched to a gene; V was cut back by 4 bases and J by 5 bases. The CDR3 runs 17 residues. Germline CDR1 is SGHRS and CDR2 is YFSETQ. DNA of the CDR3: TGCGCCAGCAGCATTCTAGGCCGGGACAGGGGGACCGGGGAGCTGTTTTTT. Protein product: CASSILGRDRGTGELFF.

The CDR3 DNA follows: TGCGCCAGCAGCTCGTCGGGACTAGCGGACACAGATACGCAGTATTTT. It codes for CASSSSGLADTDTQYF. This chain connects TRBV5-1 to TRBJ2-3; 11 bases map to TRBD2. Per the germline V gene, CDR1 is SGHRS and CDR2 is YFSETQ. V was clipped by 3 bases and J by 2 bases; unmatched bases: 5. The CDR3 is made up of 16 amino acids.

The gene calls are TRBV15 and TRBJ1-2; a possible D gene is TRBD1 (5 bases). CDR1 LNHNV and CDR2 YYDKDF come from the germline V gene (reference sequence). The CDR3 loop spans 12 amino acids. V lost 6 bases to trimming and J lost 4 bases, with 9 bases between them. The chain's CDR3 is CATRWGLYGYTF. Written as DNA, the CDR3 is TGTGCCACCAGGTGGGGCCTCTATGGCTACACCTTC.

V and J are TRBV5-4 and TRBJ2-5, with D uncertain. This CDR3 is 14 amino acids long. The V end was cut by 2 bases, the J end by 5 bases, with 13 bases between. The germline CDR1 and CDR2 sequences are SGHNT and YYREEE (reference sequence). CDR3 nucleotides: TGTGCCAGCAGCTTCCGGGCCGGAAGGGAGACCCAGTACTTC. Amino acids: CASSFRAGRETQYF.